This T cell receptor beta chain was observed in a study of T cell repertoires in ileal Crohn's disease. Overall study context: Patients had a median approximately 7.5-year disease duration, and under 45% were active smokers.

The CDR3 contains 15 residues. The germline CDR1 and CDR2 sequences are SGHTA and FQGNSA. V lost 2 bases and J 3 bases, leaving 11 bases between the germline ends. Time point denoted: neoterminal ileum biopsy at postoperative endoscopy, about 6 months after surgery. Profiling relied on immunoSEQ multiplex PCR, and the TCRdb table lists in-frame clones only, not all of them. The sample yields about 62,000 clones, roughly 91% seen once. Remarks on this clone: The antigen remains unidentified.

General study points: Postoperative endoscopy occurred within one year, median about 6.9 months. Every patient over 26.8% clonality showed endoscopic recurrence.

Material: ileal tissue. The clonotype originates from an adult with Crohn's disease. The chain employs TRBV7-2 and TRBJ1-5; D perhaps matches TRBD1 (5 bases). CDR3 nucleotides: TGTGCCAGCAGCTTACGCACAGGAAACAATCAGCCCCAGCATTTT. It specifies CASSLRTGNNQPQHF.